This T cell receptor (beta chain) was sequenced for a study of OX40 agonist ivuxolimab in advanced cancers. About the research overall: Over 30% of patients had received prior checkpoint inhibitor therapy. Findings of the study overall: On average, CD8+ T cells had more expanded clones than CD4+. Individuals who were partial responders at 0.1-3.0 mg/kg had clonal expansion that ranked among the lowest.

Blood draws occurred at baseline, cycle 4 day 1, and cycle 7 day 1. Of note for this clone: Its target is unknown.

The CDR3 has 16 amino acids. Trimming cost V 6 bases and J 2 bases; bases outside gene matches: 11. From germline, CDR1 is KGHSH and CDR2 LQKENI. Clones were read by immunoSEQ multiplex PCR, and TCRdb kept only the in-frame ones, dropping some. The table has 50,000 to 55,000 clones, more than 80% seen once. The chain has TRBV18 and TRBJ2-3, with 7 bases aligning to TRBD2. The sample here was CD4+ or CD8+ T cells sorted from blood, taken in a trial of the OX40 agonist ivuxolimab. The TCR sequence derives from an adult with an advanced solid tumor such as melanoma, head and neck, liver or kidney cancer. Here the CDR3 DNA reads TGTGCCAGCTCCCCGGAGGGCGGGGGAGACACAGATACGCAGTATTTT. Encoded protein: CASSPEGGGDTDTQYF.